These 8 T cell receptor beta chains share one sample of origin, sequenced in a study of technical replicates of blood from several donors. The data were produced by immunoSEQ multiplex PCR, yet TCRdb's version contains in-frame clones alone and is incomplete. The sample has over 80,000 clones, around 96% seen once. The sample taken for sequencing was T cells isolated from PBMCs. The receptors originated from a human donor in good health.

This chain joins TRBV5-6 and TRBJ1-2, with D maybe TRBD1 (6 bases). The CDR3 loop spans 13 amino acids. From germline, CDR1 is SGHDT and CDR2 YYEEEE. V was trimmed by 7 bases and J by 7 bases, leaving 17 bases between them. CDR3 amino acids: CASYGQPNFGYTF. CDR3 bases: TGTGCCAGCTATGGACAGCCGAATTTTGGCTACACCTTC.

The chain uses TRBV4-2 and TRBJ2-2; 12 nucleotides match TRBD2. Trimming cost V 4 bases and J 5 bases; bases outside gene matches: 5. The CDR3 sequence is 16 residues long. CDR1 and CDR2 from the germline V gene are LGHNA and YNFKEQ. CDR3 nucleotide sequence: TGTGCCAGCAGCCGCGGACTAGCGGGATCTACCGGGGAGCTGTTTTTT. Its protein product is CASSRGLAGSTGELFF.

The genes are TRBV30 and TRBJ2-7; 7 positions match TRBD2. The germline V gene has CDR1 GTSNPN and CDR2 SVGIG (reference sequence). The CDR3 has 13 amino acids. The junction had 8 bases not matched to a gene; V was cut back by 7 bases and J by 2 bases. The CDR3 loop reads CALTGGSTYEQYF. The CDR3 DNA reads TGTGCCTTGACGGGAGGATCAACCTACGAGCAGTACTTC.

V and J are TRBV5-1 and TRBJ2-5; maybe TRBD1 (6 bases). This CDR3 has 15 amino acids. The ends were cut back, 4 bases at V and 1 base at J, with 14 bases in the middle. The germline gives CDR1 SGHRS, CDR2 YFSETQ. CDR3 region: CASSHRDGFQETQYF. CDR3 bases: TGCGCCAGCAGCCACAGGGATGGCTTCCAAGAGACCCAGTACTTC.

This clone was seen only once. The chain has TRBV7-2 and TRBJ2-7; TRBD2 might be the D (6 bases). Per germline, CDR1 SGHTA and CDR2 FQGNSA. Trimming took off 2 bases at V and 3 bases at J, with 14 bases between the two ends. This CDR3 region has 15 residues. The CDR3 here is CASSLLGLPIYEQYF. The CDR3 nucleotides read TGTGCCAGCAGCTTATTAGGACTACCAATCTACGAGCAGTACTTC.

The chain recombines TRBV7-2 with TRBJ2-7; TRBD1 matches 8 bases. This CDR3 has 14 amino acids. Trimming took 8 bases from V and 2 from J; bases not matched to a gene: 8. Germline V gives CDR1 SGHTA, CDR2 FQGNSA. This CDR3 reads CASANRGSAYEQYF. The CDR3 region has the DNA TGTGCCAGCGCTAACAGGGGGTCGGCCTACGAGCAGTACTTC.

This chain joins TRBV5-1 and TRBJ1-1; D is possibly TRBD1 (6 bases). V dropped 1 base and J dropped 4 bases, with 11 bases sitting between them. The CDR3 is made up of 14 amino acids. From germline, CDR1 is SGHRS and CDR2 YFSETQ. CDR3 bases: TGCGCCAGCAGCTTGAACCAGGGGCTCACTGAAGCTTTCTTT. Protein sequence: CASSLNQGLTEAFF. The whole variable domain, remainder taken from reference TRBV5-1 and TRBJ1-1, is KAGVTQTPRYLIKTRGQQVTLSCSPISGHRSVSWYQQTPGQGLQFLFEYFSETQRNKGNFPGRFSGRQFSNSRSEMNVSTLELGDSALYLCASSLNQGLTEAFFGQGTRLTVV.

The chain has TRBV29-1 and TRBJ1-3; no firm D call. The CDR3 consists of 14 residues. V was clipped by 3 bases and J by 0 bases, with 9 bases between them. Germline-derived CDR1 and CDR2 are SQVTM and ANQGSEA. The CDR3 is CSVDQFISGNTIYF. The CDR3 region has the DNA TGCAGCGTTGATCAGTTCATCTCTGGAAACACCATATATTTT.